Listed below are T cell receptor beta chains from one sample, sequenced in a study of CD8+ T cells in alopecia areata. Profiling relied on immunoSEQ multiplex PCR, and the TCRdb table lists in-frame clones only, not all of them. The sample includes 140,000 to 150,000 clones, 47% of them seen just once. The source material was CD4+ T cells sorted from blood. Receptors originate from a human donor with alopecia areata. Each CDR3 is given with its conserved first and last residue. Each record gives: D gene, J gene, V gene, clone size, CDR3 protein, CDR3 DNA. D genes are given only for firm matches. The listing skips clone size in some rows; elsewhere it reads once, few, many or a size class.

d_gene: NA; j_gene: TRBJ2-1; v_gene: TRBV7-8; abundance: few; CDR3aa: CASRLAGANEQFF; CDR3nt: TGTGCCAGCAGATTAGCTGGGGCGAATGAGCAGTTCTTC
d_gene: TRBD2; j_gene: TRBJ2-3; v_gene: TRBV11-1; abundance: NA; CDR3aa: CASSAGGVGTDTQYF; CDR3nt: TGTGCCAGCAGCGCGGGGGGCGTCGGCACAGATACGCAGTATTTT
d_gene: TRBD1; j_gene: TRBJ1-1; v_gene: TRBV5-4; abundance: NA; CDR3aa: CASSLAWTGGGEAFF; CDR3nt: TGTGCCAGCAGCTTGGCCTGGACAGGGGGAGGAGAAGCTTTCTTT
d_gene: TRBD2; j_gene: TRBJ2-1; v_gene: TRBV7-9; abundance: NA; CDR3aa: CASSRTSGRADEQFF; CDR3nt: TGTGCCAGCAGCCGGACTAGCGGGAGGGCCGATGAGCAGTTCTTC
d_gene: TRBD1; j_gene: TRBJ2-1; v_gene: TRBV29-1; abundance: few; CDR3aa: CSVDGQGGRNEQFF; CDR3nt: TGCAGCGTTGACGGACAGGGCGGTAGGAATGAGCAGTTCTTC
d_gene: TRBD2; j_gene: TRBJ2-2; v_gene: TRBV29-1; abundance: NA; CDR3aa: CSATLAGGAGELFF; CDR3nt: TGCAGCGCGACTCTAGCGGGCGGGGCCGGGGAGCTGTTTTTT
d_gene: NA; j_gene: TRBJ1-2; v_gene: TRBV29-1; abundance: NA; CDR3aa: CSVVPGLYGYTF; CDR3nt: TGCAGCGTTGTCCCAGGACTCTATGGCTACACCTTC
d_gene: NA; j_gene: TRBJ1-1; v_gene: TRBV6-5; abundance: NA; CDR3aa: CASSRMNTEAFF; CDR3nt: TGTGCCAGCAGTCGAATGAACACTGAAGCTTTCTTT
d_gene: NA; j_gene: TRBJ2-7; v_gene: TRBV5-1; abundance: NA; CDR3aa: CASRPGTANSYEQYF; CDR3nt: TGCGCCAGCAGACCTGGGACGGCAAACTCCTACGAGCAGTACTTC
d_gene: NA; j_gene: TRBJ1-2; v_gene: TRBV29-1; abundance: NA; CDR3aa: CSVGDRNYGYTF; CDR3nt: TGCAGCGTTGGAGACAGAAACTATGGCTACACCTTC